This TCR beta chain was documented in a study of T cell repertoires in breast cancer (TCRdb year 2016). Broadly, across the study: Samples profiled in the study came from tumors, lymph nodes and peripheral blood lymphocytes of breast cancer patients, along with peripheral blood from healthy control donors. ER+/PR+ status was present in the majority of the approximately 23 patient tumors that were analyzed for shared TCRs. Nine healthy donors, of an age range similar to that of the patients, were included as controls. On average, sequencing produced around 500,000 sequences per sample, which came to approximately 9.4 reads per input cell. Given the low mutational burden of breast cancer and the rarity of common mutations in breast cancer, it was reasoned that TCRs shared between breast cancer patients would target shared antigens. After being minced and digested with Liberase and DNase, tumors and tumor-involved lymph nodes were passed through 70-um and 40-um filters. Tumor-free lymph nodes were processed with no enzymatic digestion, and blood samples were separated using Ficoll.

Libraries were constructed by emulsion pairing. Unpaired genes were suppressed in a second nested PCR with blocking oligos, after which Illumina adaptors and barcodes were added in a third nested PCR. Each emulsion RT-PCR master mix held roughly 5,000-260,000 T cells and included C-region, Stepout and V-region primers. The Micellula Emulsion and Purification Kit was used to generate emulsions, and Qiagen OneStep RT-PCR reagents were used for RT-PCR. Pooled libraries were sequenced on an Illumina MiSeq with paired-end 2 x 250 reads. The paper's processing steps were these. Read pairs were joined in Galaxy and clipped at the engineered overlap into separate alpha and beta files, and reads that were not clipped were discarded. Alpha-beta pairs were assigned using CompleteTCR, a MiTCR-based pipeline in which chains sharing read cluster identifiers are linked by an R script. TCR sequences seen only once, which were about 1-3.4%, were removed as potential sequencing errors. The public reads were reprocessed in TCRdb via fastp at Q25 and MiXCR, keeping in-frame beta chains. Under each unique CDR3 protein, matching rows form one entry showing the most common genes and DNA. The V and J calls follow TCRdb's processing rather than the paper's. The table for this sample lists about 40,000 distinct CDR3 sequences; roughly 42% of them were counted only once. The ten largest account for around 60% of the sample.

This clonotype was recorded a few times. What this receptor recognizes is not known. Within one base of it there is no much larger clone, and no base qualities were kept. The study used an expanded emulsion RT-PCR method with primers for all TCR V genes to analyze paired alpha-beta TCRs of CD8+ T cells. CD8+ T cells were isolated with a CD8 positive selection kit and incubated overnight in approximately 10 IU/mL IL-2 before emulsion RT-PCR. Between the V and J ends, shortened by 5 bases and 4 bases respectively, the junction contains 12 bases. Taken from cysteine to phenylalanine, the CDR3 has 14 residues. CDR3 DNA is the only sequence kept; it has 42 bases, read in frame from the first base. The CDR1 and CDR2 encoded by the germline V gene are LGHNT and FRNRAP. What the authors observed across the whole study: Discarding singleton TCRs and sampling only part of each tumor may have missed genuine antitumor clones. Compared with tumor-free nodes, tumor-involved sentinel lymph nodes shared about fourfold more TCRs with matched tumor repertoires (approximately 7.4% versus 2%). Possible tumor specificity was suggested for around 20 TCR pairs that were shared across seven or more patient tumors yet rarely found in control blood. TRBV7 predominance was observed among shared TCRs, which possibly reflected tumor recognition or mispriming bias from eight TRBV7 primers. Emulsion RT-PCR was regarded as qualitative rather than quantitative, because clone recovery was skewed by transcript abundance and primer differences. Shared TCRs were encoded by various nucleotide sequences, which suggests selection and expansion based on antigen.

Sequencing was done on a sample of CD8+ T cells. The receptor chain draws on TRBV12-5 and TRBJ2-1, with an unclear D gene assignment. The sequence was collected from a pool of human donors with breast cancer or a healthy control (not recorded which). The encoded CDR3 is CASGPRGSYNEQFF. The nucleotide sequence reads as follows: TGTGCTAGTGGTCCCCGTGGGTCGTACAATGAGCAGTTCTTC. Where the CDR3 stops, the reference TRBV12-5 and TRBJ2-1 genes take over; the full variable domain is DARVTQTPRHKVTEMGQEVTMRCQPILGHNTVFWYRQTMMQGLELLAYFRNRAPLDDSGMPKDRFSAEMPDATLATLKIQPSEPRDSAVYFCASGPRGSYNEQFFGPGTRLTVL.